This is a list of T cell receptor beta chains from one sample in a study of PD-L1 blockade in urothelial cancer. Repertoires were generated with immunoSEQ multiplex PCR, while TCRdb's copy carries only in-frame clones and drops some. The sample has approximately 110,000 clones, approximately 85% seen once. Material: PBMCs, obtained around atezolizumab (anti-PD-L1) treatment. All receptors come from a man aged 45-65 years with urothelial cancer. The CDR3 runs from the conserved cysteine through the conserved F or W. The order of the fields is D gene, J gene, V gene, CDR3 length, CDR3 protein. A D gene is named only where the DNA matches it firmly.

>TRBD1|TRBJ2-7|TRBV11-2|14
CASSYPGQVNEQYF
>TRBD1|TRBJ1-5|TRBV28|15
CASRGKQGAGQPQHF
>TRBD1|TRBJ1-2|TRBV14|15
CASSQTGISNYGYTF
>TRBD1|TRBJ2-7|TRBV5-4|13
CATRPRDSDEQYF
>TRBD2|TRBJ2-7|TRBV13|16
CASSLRILAGGVEQYF
>TRBD1|TRBJ1-6|TRBV10-3|16
CAIRQGANSYNSPLHF
>TRBD1|TRBJ2-1|TRBV28|16
CASSRLRDRSYNEQFF
>-|TRBJ2-3|TRBV2|12
CASSDIGDTQYF
>-|TRBJ1-1|TRBV7-9|15
CASSLLYGTNTEAFF
>-|TRBJ2-5|TRBV6-5|14
CASSPRDIGETQYF
>TRBD1|TRBJ1-5|TRBV5-5|15
CASSLGGNSNQPQHF